This passage covers 16 T cell receptor beta chains from one sample sequenced in a study of T-cell memory formation after mild COVID-19. MiXCR, run by TCRdb on the 5' RACE reads, gives a single entry per CDR3 protein. The table has hundreds of thousands of distinct CDR3 sequences, about 15% seen once. The sequencing input was PBMCs or a T cell subset sorted from them (not recorded which). The receptors were gathered from a man aged 18 to 30 who had mild COVID-19 (a few samples of this study predate the infection). Cell type and time point are not known.

Ten or more counts support this clonotype. This chain links TRBV5-8 with TRBJ1-1; 8 bases align to TRBD1. Unmatched junction bases numbered 7, after V lost 2 bases and J lost 10 bases. Per the germline V gene, CDR1 is SGHTS and CDR2 is YDEGEE. The CDR3 contains 13 residues. The CDR3 protein is CASSFTGGLGAFF. The CDR3 DNA follows: TGTGCCAGCAGCTTTACAGGGGGATTAGGAGCTTTCTTT. Using reference TRBV5-8 and TRBJ1-1 for the parts outside the CDR3, the full variable domain is EAGVTQSPTHLIKTRGQQATLRCSPISGHTSVYWYQQALGLGLQFLLWYDEGEERNRGNFPPRFSGRQFPNYSSELNVNALELEDSALYLCASSFTGGLGAFFGQGTRLTVV.

The chain couples TRBV3-1 to TRBJ1-1, with D uncertain. Germline CDR1 LGHDT, CDR2 YNNKEL (reference sequence). The V and J ends lost 4 bases and 1 base respectively, with 10 bases between them. The length of the CDR3 is 14 residues. The DNA of the CDR3 is TGTGCCAGCAGCCTCGACGGCAGGAACACTGAAGCTTTCTTT. This sequence encodes CASSLDGRNTEAFF.

This clonotype was detected ten times or more. The chain has TRBV7-2 and TRBJ2-7, with TRBD1 matching 7 bases. The J segment lost 3 bases and the V segment lost 4 bases, leaving 6 bases of the junction unmatched. In germline, CDR1 is SGHTA, CDR2 FQGNSA. CDR3 length: 14 amino acids. CDR3 sequence reads: CASSSNRDSYEQYF. The CDR3 nucleotides are TGTGCCAGCAGCTCTAACCGGGACAGCTACGAGCAGTACTTC. The variable domain in full, completed from reference TRBV7-2 and TRBJ2-7, reads GAGVSQSPSNKVTEKGKDVELRCDPISGHTALYWYRQSLGQGLEFLIYFQGNSAPDKSGLPSDRFSAERTGGSVSTLTIQRTQQEDSAVYLCASSSNRDSYEQYFGPGTRLTVT.

This clonotype was counted at least ten times. The DNA for the CDR3 is TGTGCCAGCAGCGAGCCGGGACAGGGGACAGATACGCAGTATTTT. This sequence encodes CASSEPGQGTDTQYF. V and J are TRBV7-3 and TRBJ2-3; 10 nucleotides align to TRBD1. This CDR3 has 15 residues. Per the germline V gene, CDR1 is SGHTA and CDR2 is FQGTGA. V trimming: 5 bases; J trimming: 3 bases; junction bases outside the gene matches: 5.

This clonotype came up a few times. This chain connects TRBV5-1 to TRBJ1-4, with D perhaps TRBD1 (6 bases). The CDR3 has 13 amino acids. Looked up from germline, CDR1 is SGHRS and CDR2 is YFSETQ. With 4 bases removed from V and 7 bases from J, the gap between germline ends came to 11 bases. CDR3 region: CASSVGAGEKLFF. The DNA of the CDR3 is TGCGCCAGCAGCGTGGGGGCTGGTGAAAAACTGTTTTTT.

This clonotype occurred a few times. The rearrangement uses TRBV28 and TRBJ1-6; the D is unclear. The CDR3 loop spans 13 amino acids. The ends were cut back, 11 bases at V and 0 bases at J, with 8 bases in the middle. Germline V gene sequence: CDR1 MDHEN, CDR2 SYDVKM. As DNA, the CDR3 is TGTGCCGGGCGGAGCTCCTATAATTCACCCCTCCACTTT. Protein product: CAGRSSYNSPLHF. The variable domain in full, completed from reference TRBV28 and TRBJ1-6, reads DVKVTQSSRYLVKRTGEKVFLECVQDMDHENMFWYRQDPGLGLRLIYFSYDVKMKEKGDIPEGYSVSREKKERFSLILESASTNQTSMYLCAGRSSYNSPLHFGNGTRLTVT.

The chain joins TRBV5-1 to TRBJ1-1; tentatively, D is TRBD1 (6 bases). Germline values: CDR1 SGHRS, CDR2 YFSETQ. Between the trimmed V and J ends, which lost 0 bases and 0 bases, there was a span of 15 bases. The CDR3 is made up of 17 amino acids. The CDR3 loop reads CASSLGQGFPMNTEAFF. The CDR3 DNA reads as TGCGCCAGCAGCTTGGGGCAGGGGTTCCCGATGAACACTGAAGCTTTCTTT.

This sequence joins TRBV5-1 and TRBJ2-7, with TRBD1 as a possible D gene (6 bases). Trimming shortened V by 3 bases and J by 2 bases, and 9 bases separated the two germline ends. Germline values: CDR1 SGHRS, CDR2 YFSETQ. CDR3 length: 13 residues. CDR3 bases: TGCGCCAGCAGCTACGGGACACCCTACGAGCAGTACTTC. This sequence encodes CASSYGTPYEQYF. The full variable domain, rest sourced from reference TRBV5-1 and TRBJ2-7, is KAGVTQTPRYLIKTRGQQVTLSCSPISGHRSVSWYQQTPGQGLQFLFEYFSETQRNKGNFPGRFSGRQFSNSRSEMNVSTLELGDSALYLCASSYGTPYEQYFGPGTRLTVT.

This clonotype was picked up many times. The V call is TRBV7-2, the J call TRBJ2-1, with 11 bases identical to TRBD2. V trimming: 7 bases; J trimming: 5 bases; junction bases outside the gene matches: 7. Germline CDR1 is SGHTA and CDR2 is FQGNSA. The CDR3 is made up of 15 amino acids. CDR3 amino acids: CASTKLAGANNEQFF. The CDR3 DNA reads TGTGCCAGCACCAAACTAGCGGGGGCCAACAATGAGCAGTTCTTC.

This clonotype was counted a few times. V is TRBV20-1 and J is TRBJ1-4, with 12 bases aligning to TRBD1. The junction had 14 bases not matched to a gene; V was cut back by 2 bases and J by 7 bases. Germline-derived CDR1 and CDR2 are DFQATT and SNEGSKA (reference sequence). The CDR3 spans 18 residues. The CDR3 coding sequence is TGCAGTGCTAGACGAACTCCGGGACAGGGGGCGTACGGTGAAAAACTGTTTTTT. The encoded protein is CSARRTPGQGAYGEKLFF.

The gene calls are TRBV20-1 and TRBJ2-3; a possible D gene is TRBD2 (6 bases). There are 13 residues in the CDR3. Germline assignment: CDR1 DFQATT and CDR2 SNEGSKA (reference sequence). V was cut by 2 bases and J by 6 bases, with 12 bases left in between. The CDR3 nucleotides are TGCAGTGCTAGACTGCCTAGCGCGGATACGCAGTATTTT. Its translation: CSARLPSADTQYF.

The chain employs TRBV7-9 and TRBJ1-1; possibly TRBD1 for D (5 bases). Trimming stripped 5 bases from V and 3 bases from J, with 13 bases between. This CDR3 comprises 14 residues. Germline CDR1 reads SEHNR; CDR2 reads FQNEAQ (reference sequence). The CDR3 loop reads CASSALRGDTEAFF. The CDR3 DNA reads as TGTGCCAGCAGCGCCTTAAGGGGTGACACTGAAGCTTTCTTT.

As concerns this clonotype: The junction departs from germline at one end; a sequencing error may be responsible. The V call is TRBV6-2 or TRBV6-3, the J call TRBJ2-2, with 11 bases that match TRBD1. Germline lookup yields CDR1 MNHEY and CDR2 SVGEGT. CDR3 length: 14 residues. DNA of the CDR3: TGTGCCAGCAGGGGACAGGGGGACACCGGGGAGATGTTTTTT. Amino acids: CASRGQGDTGEMFF.

The chain is built from TRBV7-8 and TRBJ1-2; D is ambiguous. CDR3 length: 13 amino acids. Per germline, CDR1 SGHVS and CDR2 FQNEAQ. The V gene lost 1 base and the J gene lost 6 bases, with 9 bases spanning the gap. CDR3 sequence: CASSLGRVDGYTF. Written as DNA, the CDR3 is TGTGCCAGCAGCTTAGGGCGGGTCGATGGCTACACCTTC.

This clonotype was detected ten times or more. The CDR3 here is CSASYGGEYGYTF. The CDR3 coding sequence is TGCAGTGCTAGTTATGGGGGGGAATATGGCTACACCTTC. The chain uses TRBV20-1 and TRBJ1-2; possibly TRBD1 for D (5 bases). CDR3 length: 13 residues. Per the germline V gene, CDR1 is DFQATT and CDR2 is SNEGSKA (reference sequence). V lost 3 bases to trimming and J lost 5 bases, with 13 bases between them.

The chain joins TRBV5-1 to TRBJ2-2; D call uncertain. Germline loops: CDR1 SGHRS, CDR2 YFSETQ. V lost 0 bases and J 6 bases, leaving 12 bases between the germline ends. The CDR3 is 15 residues long. The CDR3 coding sequence is TGCGCCAGCAGCTTGGCCAGGACCCCCCCCGGGGAGCTGTTTTTT. Translating gives CASSLARTPPGELFF.